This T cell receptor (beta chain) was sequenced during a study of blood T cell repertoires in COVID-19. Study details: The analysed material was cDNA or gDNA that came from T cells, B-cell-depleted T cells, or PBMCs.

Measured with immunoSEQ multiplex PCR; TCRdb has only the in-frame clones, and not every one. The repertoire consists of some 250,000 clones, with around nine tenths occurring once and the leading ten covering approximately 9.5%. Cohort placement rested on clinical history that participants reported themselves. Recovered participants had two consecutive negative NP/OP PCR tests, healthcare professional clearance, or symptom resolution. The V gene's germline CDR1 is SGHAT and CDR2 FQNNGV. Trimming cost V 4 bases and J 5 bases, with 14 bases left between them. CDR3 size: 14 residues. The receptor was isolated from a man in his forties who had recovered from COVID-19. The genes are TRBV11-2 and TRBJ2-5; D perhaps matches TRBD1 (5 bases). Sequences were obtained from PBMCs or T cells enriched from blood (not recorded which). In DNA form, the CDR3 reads TGTGCCAGCAGCTCCCTCAGGGTACCGGAGACCCAGTACTTC. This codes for CASSSLRVPETQYF.